The clone carrying this T cell receptor beta chain was picked up many times. Its antigen is not identified. The CDR3 goes on 3 residues after the read ends, and that part is filled in from the germline J gene. CVID and control samples used equivalent genomic DNA input. Clones were sequenced by immunoSEQ multiplex PCR, and TCRdb holds only the in-frame ones, with some missing. Listed for the sample are roughly 70,000 clones, none seen a single time. The data were obtained in a study of T cell clonality in common variable immunodeficiency. Germline CDR1 SGHTA, CDR2 FQGNSA. This CDR3 has 15 residues. The V and J ends lost 1 base and 4 bases respectively, with 13 bases between them. Both groups were predominantly of Caucasian heritage. Study-wide points: TCRbeta clonality was increased in CVID versus healthy controls. In common variable immunodeficiency, TCR beta chains reportedly carried fewer deletions and N-nucleotide insertions.

This chain uses TRBV7-2 with TRBJ1-1; D not certain. The source material was peripheral blood mononuclear cells. This clonotype originated in a person aged 18-69 years in good health. CDR3 residues: CASSLVPGGITEAFF. The part of the CDR3 DNA that was read is TGTGCCAGCAGCTTAGTCCCCGGTGGTATCACTGAA.